A selection of T cell receptor beta chains follows, all from one sample in a study of T-cell reconstitution after alpha-beta-depleted transplantation in children. MiXCR, applied by TCRdb to the PCR reads, yields one record per CDR3 protein. Among more than 400,000 distinct CDR3 sequences listed, about an eighth were seen once. The specimen comprised PBMCs, mostly from graft donor cells, sampled 180 days after TCRalphabeta/CD19-depleted stem cell transplant. The origin of the receptors is a female patient between 2 and 10 years old who had a stem cell transplant for aplastic anemia, so the T cells may come from the graft donor. Both conserved end residues are part of each CDR3. Fields, in order: clone size, J gene, CDR3 length, V gene, CDR3 protein. The listing skips clone size in some rows; elsewhere it reads once, few, many or a size class.

size: -; J: TRBJ2-5; length: 17; V: TRBV6-1; CDR3: CASTAGLAGGVGETQYF
size: -; J: TRBJ2-1; length: 13; V: TRBV11-2; CDR3: CASSFRVPSEQFF
size: many; J: TRBJ2-5; length: 14; V: TRBV7-8; CDR3: CASSLIPQRETQYF
size: -; J: TRBJ1-2; length: 15; V: TRBV27; CDR3: CASSSPNDRGLGYTF
size: -; J: TRBJ1-1; length: 12; V: TRBV20-1; CDR3: CSADLTGDGAFF
size: -; J: TRBJ2-5; length: 16; V: TRBV28; CDR3: CASSLIPGHLQETQYF
size: -; J: TRBJ1-2; length: 11; V: TRBV29-1; CDR3: CSVGTDYGYTF
size: few; J: TRBJ1-1; length: 12; V: TRBV11-2; CDR3: CASSEMSSAAFF
size: -; J: TRBJ2-1; length: 17; V: TRBV9; CDR3: CASSEFGGSGPIHEQFF
size: many; J: TRBJ2-7; length: 10; V: TRBV20-1; CDR3: CSAALTRQNF